One sample yielded the 19 T cell receptor beta chains listed below, sequenced in a study of shared clonotypes between healthy human individuals (dated by TCRdb to about 2020). The library was built by means of the immunoSEQ multiplex PCR assay. TCRdb took over this immuneACCESS table, retaining in-frame rearrangements with V and J assigned. Such tables are incomplete; in checked studies, under half of the missing clones stem from an unresolved V gene, and the remainder is unexplained. Present in this sample are roughly 2 million clones, approximately 95% of which were seen just once. The ten largest make up around 0.13% of the sample. Sample: naive CD4+ T cells sorted from blood. This specimen's cell subset or site label, interpreted: CD45RA+ positively selected. These receptors all come from a man in his late teens or twenties in good health.

The J gene is TRBJ1-1, the V gene TRBV6-5; 9 bases match TRBD1. The CDR3 spans 15 residues. Trimming took 2 bases from V and 1 from J; bases not matched to a gene: 2. Per germline, CDR1 MNHEY and CDR2 SVGAGI. The CDR3 loop reads CASSYGTGWNTEAFF. CDR3 DNA: TGTGCCAGCAGTTACGGGACAGGGTGGAACACTGAAGCTTTCTTT.

The genes are TRBV19 and TRBJ1-3; TRBD1 might be the D (6 bases). The germline V gene encodes CDR1 LNHDA and CDR2 SQIVND (reference sequence). The CDR3 is 15 amino acids. The V end lost 3 bases, the J end lost 0 bases, and 9 bases lay between the germline ends. The CDR3 DNA is TGTGCCAGTAGTATGGACAGCTTCTCTGGAAACACCATATATTTT. Its protein is CASSMDSFSGNTIYF.

The chain has TRBV19 and TRBJ2-5; 8 bases fit TRBD1. The CDR3 length is 14 residues. CDR1 and CDR2 from the germline V gene are LNHDA and SQIVND (reference sequence). V shed 8 bases and J 4 bases; nucleotides not matched to a gene: 9. CDR3 sequence (DNA): TGTGCCAGTGGTGGACAGGGCTTAGGAGAGACCCAGTACTTC. As protein: CASGGQGLGETQYF.

This rearrangement joins TRBV4-1 to TRBJ2-5; 10 bases match TRBD1. The CDR3 has 15 residues. V lost 2 bases, J lost 5 bases, and 5 bases stayed unmatched. Germline assignment: CDR1 MGHRA and CDR2 YSYEKL. Written as DNA, the CDR3 is TGCGCCAGCAGCCAACAAGGGACAGGGGTTGAGACCCAGTACTTC. Translated: CASSQQGTGVETQYF.

This chain uses TRBV4-1 with TRBJ2-5; 16 nucleotides match TRBD2. The trim removed 3 bases at V and 5 bases at J, leaving 6 bases unmatched. The germline V gene has CDR1 MGHRA and CDR2 YSYEKL. The CDR3 is made up of 17 amino acids. CDR3 coding DNA: TGCGCCAGCAGCCAGGGGACTAGCGGGGGGGCCGTCGAGACCCAGTACTTC. Its protein is CASSQGTSGGAVETQYF.

The chain recombines TRBV30 with TRBJ1-1; 8 nucleotides match TRBD1. V was pared by 1 base and J by 6 bases, with 4 bases of the junction left unmatched. The germline V gene encodes CDR1 GTSNPN and CDR2 SVGIG (reference sequence). This CDR3 is built from 13 residues. CDR3 in amino acids: CAWSEDRDAEAFF. CDR3 nucleotides: TGTGCCTGGAGTGAGGACAGGGACGCTGAAGCTTTCTTT.

The chain carries TRBV10-2 and TRBJ1-5, with no clear D. The germline V gene encodes CDR1 WSHSY and CDR2 SAAADI. CDR3 length: 13 amino acids. V lost 5 bases and J 0 bases, leaving 5 bases between the germline ends. This CDR3 is CASSKNSNQPQHF. The CDR3 DNA follows: TGCGCCAGCAGTAAGAATAGCAATCAGCCCCAGCATTTT.

V is TRBV29-1 and J is TRBJ2-3, with TRBD1 as a possible D gene (5 bases). Germline assignment: CDR1 SQVTM and CDR2 ANQGSEA. V was trimmed by 1 base and J by 1 base, leaving 15 bases between them. The CDR3 runs to 16 residues. The CDR3 nucleotides are TGCAGCGTTGAAGGGGTACAGGTCATCCGCACAGATACGCAGTATTTT. It encodes CSVEGVQVIRTDTQYF.

The chain uses TRBV14 and TRBJ1-2; no clear D gene. V lost 0 bases to trimming and J lost 4 bases, with 12 bases between them. Germline-derived CDR1 and CDR2 are SGHDN and FVKESK. This CDR3 comprises 15 residues. CDR3 region: CASSQDLRNIYGYTF. For the CDR3, the DNA is TGTGCCAGCAGCCAAGATTTGCGAAATATCTATGGCTACACCTTC.

The rearrangement uses TRBV15 and TRBJ2-2; unclear D gene. Germline V gene lookup returns CDR1 LNHNV and CDR2 YYDKDF (reference sequence). This CDR3 contains 14 residues. Trimming removed 1 base from V and 5 bases from J, with 8 bases in between. Here the CDR3 reads CATSRGFGTGELFF. In nucleotides, the CDR3 is TGTGCCACCAGCAGAGGGTTCGGGACCGGGGAGCTGTTTTTT.

The V call is TRBV11-2, the J call TRBJ2-2; 7 bases match TRBD1. The V and J ends lost 3 bases and 1 base, in that order; junction bases with no gene match: 2. Germline assignment: CDR1 SGHAT and CDR2 FQNNGV. CDR3 length: 15 amino acids. DNA for the CDR3: TGTGCCAGCAGCTTGCGACAGGGGAACACCGGGGAGCTGTTTTTT. Translated, it gives CASSLRQGNTGELFF.

In its sample, this clone was seen once. This chain links TRBV30 with TRBJ1-1; no clear D. The length of the CDR3 is 12 residues. Germline CDR1 reads GTSNPN; CDR2 reads SVGIG (reference sequence). V shed 7 bases and J shed 4 bases, with 13 bases lying between them. The CDR3 bases are TGTGCCTCGCTAAGGCCTGGCACTGAAGCTTTCTTT. Translation gives CASLRPGTEAFF. The full variable domain, completed using reference TRBV30 and TRBJ1-1, is SQTIHQWPATLVQPVGSPLSLECTVEGTSNPNLYWYRQAAGRGLQLLFYSVGIGQISSEVPQNLSASRPQDRQFILSSKKLLLSDSGFYLCASLRPGTEAFFGQGTRLTVV.

This chain joins TRBV11-2 and TRBJ2-1, with D perhaps matching TRBD1 or TRBD2 (6 bases each). The CDR3 runs to 16 residues. V shed 4 bases and J shed 9 bases, with 22 bases lying between them. From germline, CDR1 is SGHAT and CDR2 FQNNGV. This chain's CDR3 is CASSWGAPGGAGEQFF. The CDR3 DNA follows: TGTGCCAGCAGCTGGGGGGCCCCCGGGGGAGCAGGTGAGCAGTTCTTC.

The chain employs TRBV27 and TRBJ2-2, with D perhaps matching TRBD2 (5 bases). The germline V gene encodes CDR1 MNHEY and CDR2 SMNVEV (reference sequence). Between the trimmed V and J ends, which lost 1 base and 7 bases, there was a span of 13 bases. The CDR3 contains 15 residues. CDR3 sequence (DNA): TGTGCCAGCAGTTTATGGGTCACTAGTAGCGGGGAGCTGTTTTTT. The encoded protein is CASSLWVTSSGELFF.

The chain has TRBV27 and TRBJ1-2; possibly TRBD1 for D (6 bases). V lost 6 bases and J 2 bases, leaving 13 bases between the germline ends. The CDR3 consists of 14 residues. Per the germline V gene, CDR1 is MNHEY and CDR2 is SMNVEV (reference sequence). The CDR3 is CASRPQGLNYGYTF. The CDR3 DNA sequence: TGTGCCAGCAGGCCGCAGGGGCTAAACTATGGCTACACCTTC.

The chain is built from TRBV18 and TRBJ1-4; D possibly corresponds to TRBD1 (5 bases). This CDR3 has 15 amino acids. V lost 0 bases, J lost 8 bases, and 13 bases lay in between. Germline V gene sequence: CDR1 KGHSH, CDR2 LQKENI. CDR3 DNA sequence: TGTGCCAGCTCACCACCGTCAGTAAAGGGGGAAAAACTGTTTTTT. Its translation is CASSPPSVKGEKLFF.

The genes are TRBV30 and TRBJ1-3, with D possibly being TRBD1 (5 bases). The V gene lost 5 bases and the J gene lost 7 bases, with 24 bases spanning the gap. The length of the CDR3 is 16 residues. Germline V gives CDR1 GTSNPN, CDR2 SVGIG (reference sequence). The chain's CDR3 is CAWGHQERGAGNTIYF. CDR3 bases: TGTGCCTGGGGCCACCAAGAGCGGGGCGCCGGGAACACCATATATTTT.

The chain recombines TRBV7-2 with TRBJ2-3; D not resolved. V shed 5 bases and J shed 6 bases, with 9 bases lying between them. CDR3 length equals 12 residues. Germline V gene lookup returns CDR1 SGHTA and CDR2 FQGNSA. The CDR3 DNA sequence: TGTGCCAGCAGCCCCCTTGGCGATACGCAGTATTTT. Amino acids: CASSPLGDTQYF.

The rearrangement uses TRBV5-1 and TRBJ2-3, with 7 bases aligning to TRBD1. V dropped 0 bases and J dropped 0; count of bases not matched to a gene: 7. CDR1 is SGHRS and CDR2 is YFSETQ in the germline V gene. This CDR3 comprises 17 residues. CDR3 region: CASSLGHRDRSTDTQYF. The CDR3 region has the DNA TGCGCCAGCAGCTTGGGGCACCGGGACAGAAGCACAGATACGCAGTATTTT. Full variable domain (remainder filled in from reference TRBV5-1 and TRBJ2-3): KAGVTQTPRYLIKTRGQQVTLSCSPISGHRSVSWYQQTPGQGLQFLFEYFSETQRNKGNFPGRFSGRQFSNSRSEMNVSTLELGDSALYLCASSLGHRDRSTDTQYFGPGTRLTVL.